What follows are 20 T cell receptor beta chains derived from one specimen sequenced in a study of cytomegalovirus exposure and HLA in healthy donors. The PCR made use of 60 Vbeta and 13 Jbeta primers. Clones were sequenced by immunoSEQ multiplex PCR, and TCRdb holds only the in-frame ones, with some missing. The sample records 200,000 or so clones, roughly 84% being singletons. Material for sequencing was PBMCs. The source of these receptors is a boy aged 10-17 years in good health and CMV-seronegative.

The chain is built from TRBV6-1 and TRBJ1-3, with unresolved D. V was trimmed by 4 bases and J by 12 bases, leaving 16 bases between them. Germline-derived CDR1 and CDR2 are MNHNS and SASEGT. The CDR3 loop spans 13 amino acids. CDR3 in amino acids: CASSVTDHQNIYF. The DNA of the CDR3 is TGTGCCAGCAGTGTTACAGACCATCAGAACATATATTTT.

The chain uses TRBV11-1 and TRBJ1-2, with TRBD1 matching over 8 bases. The CDR3 is 13 residues long. Germline V gives CDR1 SGHAT, CDR2 FQDESV (reference sequence). The V segment lost 4 bases and the J segment 8 bases; nucleotides outside the gene matches: 6. CDR3 in amino acids: CASSSRTGKGYTF. CDR3 coding DNA: TGTGCCAGCAGCTCCCGGACAGGGAAGGGCTACACCTTC. Complete variable domain (other parts from reference TRBV11-1 and TRBJ1-2): EAEVAQSPRYKITEKSQAVAFWCDPISGHATLYWYRQILGQGPELLVQFQDESVVDDSQLPKDRFSAERLKGVDSTLKIQPAELGDSAMYLCASSSRTGKGYTFGSGTRLTVV.

The chain joins TRBV5-1 to TRBJ2-1, with 11 bases fitting TRBD1. Trimming cost V 4 bases and J 6 bases; bases outside gene matches: 6. Germline-derived CDR1 and CDR2 are SGHRS and YFSETQ. The CDR3 spans 15 residues. CDR3 bases: TGCGCCAGCAGCCGGACAGGGGGCAATAGCAATGAGCAGTTCTTC. This translates into CASSRTGGNSNEQFF. Supplemented by reference TRBV5-1 and TRBJ2-1, the full variable domain reads KAGVTQTPRYLIKTRGQQVTLSCSPISGHRSVSWYQQTPGQGLQFLFEYFSETQRNKGNFPGRFSGRQFSNSRSEMNVSTLELGDSALYLCASSRTGGNSNEQFFGPGTRLTVL.

This CDR3 is CAWSRHQNTEAFF. In DNA, the CDR3 is TGTGCCTGGAGTAGACACCAGAACACTGAAGCTTTCTTT. V and J are TRBV30 and TRBJ1-1; D is unclear. The germline V gene encodes CDR1 GTSNPN and CDR2 SVGIG (reference sequence). The CDR3 covers 13 residues. The V end was cut by 2 bases, the J end by 1 base, with 8 bases between.

The chain has TRBV7-2 and TRBJ2-5, with 11 bases fitting TRBD2. Germline V gene data show CDR1 as SGHTA and CDR2 as FQGNSA. The CDR3 spans 15 residues. Losses at the gene ends were 1 base for V and 3 bases for J; bases not matched to a gene: 1. DNA for the CDR3: TGTGCCAGCAGCTTAGAGACTAGCGGGAAAGAGACCCAGTACTTC. Amino acids: CASSLETSGKETQYF.

Notes on this clone: Mismatch with germline at one junction end may stem from a read error. The same CDR3 can be traced to other DNA sequences in this sample. The genes are TRBV6-1 and TRBJ2-5, with TRBD1 as a possible D gene (6 bases). Germline V gene sequence: CDR1 MNHNS, CDR2 SASEGT. The CDR3 sequence is 14 residues long. The CDR3 reads CASSGQIGADTQYF. The DNA for the CDR3 is TGTGCTAGCAGTGGACAGATTGGGGCGGATACCCAGTACTTC.

The chain has TRBV10-3 and TRBJ2-3, with 10 bases lining up with TRBD1. The germline CDR1 and CDR2 sequences are ENHRY and SYGVKD. Losses at the gene ends were 8 bases for V and 4 bases for J; bases not matched to a gene: 9. The CDR3 extends over 15 amino acids. CDR3 loop: CAIAPGTGDSDTQYF. Written as DNA, the CDR3 is TGTGCCATCGCGCCCGGGACAGGGGACTCAGATACGCAGTATTTT.

The V gene is TRBV19, the J gene TRBJ1-2; D gene uncertain. V was pared by 6 bases and J by 4 bases, with 24 bases between. Germline CDR1 reads LNHDA; CDR2 reads SQIVND (reference sequence). The length of the CDR3 is 17 residues. The CDR3 protein is CASRTPGVGTSSYGYTF. The CDR3 coding sequence is TGTGCCAGTAGAACGCCGGGAGTCGGTACATCAAGCTATGGCTACACCTTC. Looking up the rest from reference TRBV19 and TRBJ1-2 gives the full variable domain: DGGITQSPKYLFRKEGQNVTLSCEQNLNHDAMYWYRQDPGQGLRLIYYSQIVNDFQKGDIAEGYSVSREKKESFPLTVTSAQKNPTAFYLCASRTPGVGTSSYGYTFGSGTRLTVV.

Points on this clone: Relative to the germline gene, one junction end is altered; a read error may explain this. The DNA for the CDR3 is TGTGCCAGCAGCTTGGTCGGGCTCGGAGGGACAGGGGCGATCTTT. As protein: CASSLVGLGGTGAIF. V is TRBV5-6 and J is TRBJ1-1; TRBD1 matches at 10 bases. This CDR3 spans 15 amino acids. Germline V gene lookup returns CDR1 SGHDT and CDR2 YYEEEE. The variable domain in full, completed from reference TRBV5-6 and TRBJ1-1, reads DAGVTQSPTHLIKTRGQQVTLRCSPKSGHDTVSWYQQALGQGPQFIFQYYEEEERQRGNFPDRFSGHQFPNYSSELNVNALLLGDSALYLCASSLVGLGGTGAIFGQGTRLTVV.

This clone showed up just a few times. The chain links TRBV7-9 to TRBJ2-5, with unresolved D. The germline V gene has CDR1 SEHNR and CDR2 FQNEAQ (reference sequence). V was cut by 3 bases and J by 4 bases, with 12 bases left in between. This CDR3 is built from 14 residues. The CDR3 sequence: CASSFVSVRETQYF. Written as DNA, the CDR3 is TGTGCCAGCAGCTTTGTTAGTGTCCGAGAGACCCAGTACTTC. The full variable domain, with the rest looked up from reference TRBV7-9 and TRBJ2-5, is DTGVSQNPRHKITKRGQNVTFRCDPISEHNRLYWYRQTLGQGPEFLTYFQNEAQLEKSRLLSDRFSAERPKGSFSTLEIQRTEQGDSAMYLCASSFVSVRETQYFGPGTRLLVL.

The chain joins TRBV10-3 to TRBJ2-1, with 7 positions matching TRBD2. V shed 7 bases, J shed 2 bases, and the junction held 5 bases outside the gene matches. The CDR3 covers 14 residues. Germline assignment: CDR1 ENHRY and CDR2 SYGVKD. CDR3 residues: CAINWAGAYNEQFF. The CDR3 nucleotides are TGTGCCATCAACTGGGCGGGGGCCTACAATGAGCAGTTCTTC.

Concerning this clone: Other DNA sequences in this specimen translate into the identical CDR3. The chain links TRBV5-1 to TRBJ1-5, with 7 bases aligning to TRBD1. With V trimmed by 2 bases and J by 7 bases, 6 bases remained unmatched. Germline-derived CDR1 and CDR2 are SGHRS and YFSETQ. CDR3 length: 14 amino acids. CDR3 sequence (DNA): TGCGCCAGCAGCTTAGGGGGCGGAGGGCAGCCCCAGCATTTT. It specifies CASSLGGGGQPQHF.

The CDR3 region has the DNA TGTGCCAGCTCACCGGCGGGTTCCAATCAGCCCCAGCATTTT. It specifies CASSPAGSNQPQHF. This rearrangement joins TRBV18 to TRBJ1-5; unclear D gene. V dropped 3 bases and J dropped 3 bases, with 9 bases sitting between them. The CDR3 loop spans 14 amino acids. CDR1 is KGHSH and CDR2 is LQKENI in the germline V gene.

CDR3 amino acids: CASSEGDRTNYEQYF. DNA for the CDR3: TGTGCCAGCAGTGAAGGGGACAGAACGAATTACGAGCAGTACTTC. The genes are TRBV6-1 and TRBJ2-7, with 7 bases identical to TRBD1. This CDR3 has 15 residues. The germline V gene encodes CDR1 MNHNS and CDR2 SASEGT. V lost 1 base to trimming and J lost 4 bases; unmatched junction nucleotides: 7.

The chain carries TRBV30 and TRBJ1-4; unclear D gene. V lost 0 bases and J lost 5, with 13 bases in between. CDR3 size: 15 residues. Germline V CDR1 and CDR2: GTSNPN, SVGIG (reference sequence). CDR3 nucleotide sequence: TGTGCCTGGAGTGTATCGGGAGTGATAAATGAAAAACTGTTTTTT. As protein: CAWSVSGVINEKLFF.

The rearrangement links TRBV7-2 to TRBJ1-2; D uncertain. Germline V gene data show CDR1 as SGHTA and CDR2 as FQGNSA. V was cut by 1 base and J by 5 bases, with 11 bases left in between. This CDR3 contains 14 residues. The chain's CDR3 is CASSLVRVYYGYTF. In DNA, the CDR3 is TGTGCCAGCAGCTTAGTGAGGGTGTATTATGGCTACACCTTC. The whole variable domain, remainder taken from reference TRBV7-2 and TRBJ1-2, is GAGVSQSPSNKVTEKGKDVELRCDPISGHTALYWYRQSLGQGLEFLIYFQGNSAPDKSGLPSDRFSAERTGGSVSTLTIQRTQQEDSAVYLCASSLVRVYYGYTFGSGTRLTVV.

The genes are TRBV2 and TRBJ2-5; D is unclear. TRBJ2-7 explains the end of the DNA better; the J call may be wrong. Per germline, CDR1 SNHLY and CDR2 FYNNEI. The CDR3 sequence is 12 residues long. CDR3 in DNA: TGTGCCAGCAGGGAGAGTTGGTACGAGCAGTACTTC. Its translation is CASRESWYEQYF.

This clone was recorded only once. The rearrangement uses TRBV7-3 and TRBJ2-3, with 9 positions matching TRBD2. CDR3 length equals 14 residues. Germline CDR1 and CDR2: SGHTA and FQGTGA. With V trimmed by 6 bases and J by 11 bases, 12 bases remained unmatched. In DNA form, the CDR3 reads TGTGCCAGCAGTCGTACTGAAATAGCGGGAGAGCAGTATTTT. It specifies CASSRTEIAGEQYF.

This chain links TRBV9 with TRBJ1-3; D is perhaps TRBD1 (5 bases). CDR3 length equals 15 residues. With 4 bases removed from V and 6 bases from J, the gap between germline ends came to 17 bases. Germline V gene sequence: CDR1 SGDLS, CDR2 YYNGEE. CDR3: CASSSSGTSKNTIYF. The CDR3 region has the DNA TGTGCCAGCAGCTCTTCAGGGACTTCAAAAAACACCATATATTTT.

V and J are TRBV28 and TRBJ1-1; D call uncertain. The CDR3 length is 16 residues. Germline loops: CDR1 MDHEN, CDR2 SYDVKM. Trimming pared 4 bases from V and 4 bases from J, leaving 19 bases between. The DNA for the CDR3 is TGTGCCAGCAGTTCCCCTTCAGGTCCCATGCTCACTGAAGCTTTCTTT. This gives the protein CASSSPSGPMLTEAFF.